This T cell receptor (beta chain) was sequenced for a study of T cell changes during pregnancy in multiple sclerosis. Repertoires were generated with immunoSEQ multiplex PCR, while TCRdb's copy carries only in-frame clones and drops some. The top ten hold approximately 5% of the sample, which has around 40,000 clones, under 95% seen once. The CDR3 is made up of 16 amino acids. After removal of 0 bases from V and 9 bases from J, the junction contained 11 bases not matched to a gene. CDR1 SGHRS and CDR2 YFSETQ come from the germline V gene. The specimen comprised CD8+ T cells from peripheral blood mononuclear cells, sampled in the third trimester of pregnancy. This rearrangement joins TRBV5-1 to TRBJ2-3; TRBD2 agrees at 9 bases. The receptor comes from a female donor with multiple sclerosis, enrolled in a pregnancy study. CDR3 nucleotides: TGCGCCAGCAGCTTGGCGGGGTTGGTAGCGGGAGACACGCAGTATTTT. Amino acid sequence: CASSLAGLVAGDTQYF.